A selection of T cell receptor beta chains follows, all from one sample in a study of CD8 T cells in ankylosing spondylitis. TCRdb re-called the 5' RACE reads with MiXCR, one entry per CDR3 protein. The sample has about 210,000 distinct CDR3 sequences; about 7% are singletons. Sequences were obtained from blood, either unsorted or a sorted T cell fraction (not recorded which). The receptors derive from a male donor with ankylosing spondylitis. Each CDR3 is given with its conserved first and last residue. Fields, in order: D gene, J gene, CDR3 length, clone size, V gene, CDR3 DNA, CDR3 protein. D genes are given only for firm matches. Clone size is shown for a subset of rows, as once, few, many or a class of expanded clone.

>.|TRBJ2-7|14|many|TRBV11-1
TGTGCCAGCAGCTTACTCTCCAGGGTACACGAGCAGTACTTC
CASSLLSRVHEQYF
>.|TRBJ2-1|15|.|TRBV7-6
TGTGCCAGCAGCTGGGGGGCAGTCCGGTGGCATGAGCAGTTCTTC
CASSWGAVRWHEQFF
>.|TRBJ2-5|13|.|TRBV19
TGTGCCAGTATGGGACACGACCAAGAGACCCAGTACTTC
CASMGHDQETQYF
>.|TRBJ2-1|14|many|TRBV7-9
TGTGCCAGCAGCTTAGTAGGGGGGCTCAATGAGCAGTTCTTC
CASSLVGGLNEQFF
>.|TRBJ2-7|13|.|TRBV12-3/TRBV12-4
TGTGCCAGCAGCCCATTGTGGGGGACGGAGCAGTACTTC
CASSPLWGTEQYF
>.|TRBJ2-3|16|.|TRBV28
TGTGCCAGCAGTTTCAGTCGACTAGACTTCACAGATACGCAGTATTTT
CASSFSRLDFTDTQYF
>TRBD2|TRBJ2-2|15|many|TRBV11-2
TGTGCCAGCAGATCCTCGGGGGGGCCTAGAAGGGAGCTGTTTTTT
CASRSSGGPRRELFF
>.|TRBJ2-5|13|many|TRBV27
TGTGCCAGCAGCCGATTGGTTCGAGAGACCCAGTACTTC
CASSRLVRETQYF
>.|TRBJ1-1|16|.|TRBV4-1
TGCGCCAGCAGCCAAGCGGCGGCATCATCGTCGACTGAAGCTTTCTTT
CASSQAAASSSTEAFF
>.|TRBJ2-3|14|many|TRBV5-1
TGCGCCAGCAGCTCACTCCCCGCTACAGATACGCAGTATTTT
CASSSLPATDTQYF
>.|TRBJ2-7|14|.|TRBV4-1
TGCGCCAGCAGCCAAGTTGGGCAGGACTACGAGCAGTACTTC
CASSQVGQDYEQYF
>.|TRBJ2-5|14|many|TRBV4-1
TGCGCCAGCAGCCAAGATCGGGGGCAAGAGACCCAGTACTTC
CASSQDRGQETQYF
>.|TRBJ2-1|17|few|TRBV18
TGTGCCAGCTCACGGGTTAACAGTCCGAGCTCCTACAATGAGCAGTTCTTC
CASSRVNSPSSYNEQFF
>TRBD2|TRBJ2-1|17|many|TRBV7-6
TGTGCCAGCAGCCCCGGACTAGCGGGAGTATACTACAATGAGCAGTTCTTC
CASSPGLAGVYYNEQFF
>.|TRBJ2-2|16|many|TRBV27
TGTGCCAGCAGTGTCACAGGGTGGGCGAGGGCCGGGGAGCTGTTTTTT
CASSVTGWARAGELFF
>TRBD1|TRBJ2-7|17|few|TRBV20-1
TGCAGTGCATCCTCCGGGACAGGAATTCTGAATTCCTACGAGCAGTACTTC
CSASSGTGILNSYEQYF
>.|TRBJ1-1|12|once|TRBV7-8
TGTGCCAGCAGCTTCTCGGCCAGGGAAGCTTTCTTT
CASSFSAREAFF
>.|TRBJ1-5|15|.|TRBV27
TGTGCCAGCAGTTTATCGGCCGATAGCAATCAGCCCCAGCATTTT
CASSLSADSNQPQHF
>.|TRBJ2-7|13|many|TRBV3-1
TGTGCCAGCAGCCAAGGGGTCGGGTACGAGCAGTACTTC
CASSQGVGYEQYF
>TRBD1|TRBJ1-5|17|many|TRBV20-1
TGCAGTGCCATAATGTGGGACAGTCGTATAAGCAATCAGCCCCAGCATTTT
CSAIMWDSRISNQPQHF
>.|TRBJ2-7|14|many|TRBV7-9
TGTGCCAGCAGCTTAGGCGTAAGCTCCTACGAGCAGTACTTC
CASSLGVSSYEQYF
>TRBD2|TRBJ2-7|18|many|TRBV6-5
TGTGCCAGCAGTTACTTCTACGGCGGGGGAAGCTCAAACTACGAGCAGTACTTC
CASSYFYGGGSSNYEQYF
>.|TRBJ1-1|15|many|TRBV7-9
TGTGCCAGCAGCTTGGGCAGGGATGGGAACACTGAAGCTTTCTTT
CASSLGRDGNTEAFF
>.|TRBJ2-7|14|.|TRBV28
TGTGCCATCTCCACCCCCAGGGGAGGCTACGAGCAGTACTTC
CAISTPRGGYEQYF
>.|TRBJ2-1|16|few|TRBV29-1
TGCAGCGTTCTTGAAGCGACAGTAAGCACCTACAATGAGCAGTTCTTC
CSVLEATVSTYNEQFF
>TRBD2|TRBJ2-3|15|many|TRBV6-1
TGTGCCAGCAGTGAACAGCGGGGGGCCACAGATACGCAGTATTTT
CASSEQRGATDTQYF
>.|TRBJ1-1|14|many|TRBV6-4
TGTGCCAGCAGCCCGGGACCGTTGAACACTGAAGCTTTCTTT
CASSPGPLNTEAFF
>TRBD1|TRBJ2-3|14|many|TRBV6-1
TGTGCCAGCAGTGACCAGGGGGCGACAGATACGCAGTATTTT
CASSDQGATDTQYF
>.|TRBJ1-1|14|.|TRBV30
TGTGCCTGGGCCGCGGGGGGCGAGGACACTGAAGCTTTCTTT
CAWAAGGEDTEAFF
>TRBD2|TRBJ2-7|17|many|TRBV7-9
TGTGCCAGCAGCCCCGGGGGGACTAGCGGGAGGAACGACGAGCAGTACTTC
CASSPGGTSGRNDEQYF
>.|TRBJ2-7|16|many|TRBV4-1
TGCGCCAGCAGCCAAGTGCGGCCGGGACAAACCTACGAGCAGTACTTC
CASSQVRPGQTYEQYF
>.|TRBJ2-7|13|many|TRBV6-2/TRBV6-3
TGTGCCAGCAGTGCCTCGGGGTACCACGAGCAGTACTTC
CASSASGYHEQYF
>.|TRBJ2-5|15|few|TRBV6-5
TGTGCCAGCAGTTACGGGGGGGGCGACCAAGAGACCCAGTACTTC
CASSYGGGDQETQYF
>.|TRBJ2-1|15|.|TRBV9
TGTGCCAGCAGCGTAGGACCTCGGGAGCAAAATGAGCAGTTCTTC
CASSVGPREQNEQFF
>TRBD2|TRBJ2-1|15|few|TRBV7-9
TGTGCCAGCAGCGTCACTAGCGGGGCATACAATGAGCAGTTCTTC
CASSVTSGAYNEQFF
>.|TRBJ2-1|16|many|TRBV7-9
TGTGCCAGCAGCTTAGAAGGAGCCTGGGAGTACAATGAGCAGTTCTTC
CASSLEGAWEYNEQFF
>.|TRBJ2-7|16|many|TRBV28
TGTGCCAGCAGAAGACTTACAGGGTACGTTTCCCACGAGCAGTACTTC
CASRRLTGYVSHEQYF
>TRBD1|TRBJ2-7|11|few|TRBV27
TGTGCCAGCAGGGGGTGGACAGGTCAGTACTTC
CASRGWTGQYF